This TCR beta chain is from a study of shared clonotypes between healthy human individuals. Notes on the study in general: Among donors, clonotype sharing was expected to be affected by sequencing depth.

The assay was immunoSEQ multiplex PCR, and TCRdb's table has in-frame clones only and misses some. The data contain about 2,500,000 clones, 90% to 95% of them seen just once; the ten biggest clones take up roughly 0.15%. On this clone itself: The antigen remains unidentified.

The CDR3 spans 14 residues. Trimming shortened V by 3 bases and J by 3 bases, and 13 bases separated the two germline ends. Germline V gene lookup returns CDR1 SGHNT and CDR2 YYREEE (reference sequence). This chain connects TRBV5-4 to TRBJ2-7, with a tentative D call TRBD2 (6 bases). The source material was naive CD4+ T cells sorted from blood. Sample subset: CD45RA+ positively selected. This clonotype was obtained from a man aged 18-30 years in good health. CDR3 residues: CASSSGGVGYEQYF. The CDR3 nucleotides are TGTGCCAGCAGCTCCGGAGGGGTGGGCTACGAGCAGTACTTC.